The 27 T cell receptor beta chains presented below share a single source sample, sequenced in a study of blood T cell repertoires in COVID-19 (dated by TCRdb to 2018 to 2020). Libraries were constructed by the immunoSEQ multiplex PCR assay. TCRdb mirrors the immuneACCESS table, restricted to in-frame sequences. Some clones are absent from its copies; in checked studies, under half trace to an unresolved V gene, and the reason for the others is unknown. The table for this sample lists around 130,000 clones; approximately 90% of them were counted only once. The ten largest make up around 18% of the sample. Sequenced material: peripheral blood. These TCRs come from a man aged 50 to 60 with active or convalescent COVID-19.

In its sample, this clone was seen once. The rearrangement uses TRBV3-1 (or the pseudogene TRBV3-2) and TRBJ1-1; D is unresolved. V was clipped by 0 bases and J by 6 bases, with 14 bases between them. This CDR3 comprises 15 residues. Germline CDR1 reads LGHDT; CDR2 reads YNNKEL (reference sequence). The CDR3 is CASSQDALASAEAFF. CDR3 DNA: TGTGCCAGCAGCCAAGATGCATTAGCGTCAGCTGAAGCTTTCTTT.

The chain joins TRBV5-5 to TRBJ2-7; D is possibly TRBD2 (6 bases). CDR3 length: 14 residues. The V gene's germline CDR1 is SGHKS and CDR2 YYEKEE (reference sequence). Deletions cut 5 bases from V and 3 bases from J, with 15 bases between. The CDR3 coding sequence is TGTGCCAGCAGTGTTACTAGTAGCGGCTACGAGCAGTACTTC. Amino acids: CASSVTSSGYEQYF. The full variable domain, in which reference TRBV5-5 and TRBJ2-7 provide the parts outside the CDR3, is DAGVTQSPTHLIKTRGQQVTLRCSPISGHKSVSWYQQVLGQGPQFIFQYYEKEERGRGNFPDRFSARQFPNYSSELNVNALLLGDSALYLCASSVTSSGYEQYFGPGTRLTVT.

The chain has TRBV30 and TRBJ2-7, with D possibly TRBD1 on 6 matching bases. The CDR3 has 14 amino acids. V lost 2 bases and J 2 bases, leaving 13 bases between the germline ends. Germline loops: CDR1 GTSNPN, CDR2 SVGIG (reference sequence). CDR3 nucleotides: TGTGCCTGGAGTACCGGACAGCTTCCCTACGAGCAGTACTTC. It encodes CAWSTGQLPYEQYF.

This rearrangement joins TRBV2 to TRBJ2-2; the match to TRBD2 covers 8 bases. The germline CDR1 and CDR2 sequences are SNHLY and FYNNEI. This CDR3 is built from 15 residues. The junction had 6 bases not matched to a gene; V was cut back by 4 bases and J by 5 bases. CDR3 residues: CASSVSGRETGELFF. The CDR3 DNA follows: TGTGCCAGCAGTGTATCCGGGAGGGAGACCGGGGAGCTGTTTTTT.

The CDR3 is CASSEPRRGSYEQYF. DNA of the CDR3: TGTGCCAGCAGTGAACCGAGGAGGGGCTCCTACGAGCAGTACTTC. This rearrangement joins TRBV6-1 to TRBJ2-7, with D possibly matching TRBD2 (6 bases). Trimming took off 2 bases at V and 0 bases at J, with 11 bases between the two ends. CDR1 and CDR2 (germline): MNHNS, SASEGT. The CDR3 is 15 amino acids.

This chain uses TRBV2 with TRBJ2-3; TRBD2 aligns across 7 bases. Per germline, CDR1 SNHLY and CDR2 FYNNEI. CDR3 size: 15 residues. Losses at the gene ends were 4 bases for V and 4 bases for J; bases not matched to a gene: 8. The CDR3 reads CASSGGSGWSDTQYF. The DNA of the CDR3 is TGTGCCAGCAGTGGTGGTAGCGGGTGGTCAGATACGCAGTATTTT.

This chain joins TRBV5-1 and TRBJ1-1, with unresolved D. This CDR3 is 14 amino acids long. V shed 2 bases and J shed 3 bases, with 11 bases lying between them. Germline CDR1 reads SGHRS; CDR2 reads YFSETQ. The DNA of the CDR3 is TGCGCCAGCAGCTTATCCCCAGGATACACTGAAGCTTTCTTT. It codes for CASSLSPGYTEAFF.

This clone was seen more than once but under ten times. V usage is TRBV4-1 and J usage is TRBJ2-7, with D possibly being TRBD1 (5 bases). CDR3 length equals 14 residues. CDR1 is MGHRA and CDR2 is YSYEKL in the germline V gene. V was cut by 1 base and J by 2 bases, with 9 bases left in between. The CDR3: CASSQVQAAYEQYF. The CDR3 DNA reads as TGCGCCAGCAGCCAAGTACAGGCGGCCTACGAGCAGTACTTC.

The chain employs TRBV10-3 and TRBJ2-7; 11 positions agree with TRBD2. Trimming at V came to 4 bases and at J to 6 bases, leaving 8 bases not matched to a gene. The germline gives CDR1 ENHRY, CDR2 SYGVKD. This CDR3 spans 15 amino acids. This CDR3 is CAISVPGLAASEQYF. CDR3 in DNA: TGTGCCATCAGTGTCCCGGGACTAGCGGCTTCCGAGCAGTACTTC.

This chain links TRBV5-1 with TRBJ2-2; perhaps TRBD2 as D (5 bases). This CDR3 contains 16 residues. Germline V gives CDR1 SGHRS, CDR2 YFSETQ. Trimming removed 4 bases at V and 4 bases at J, with 17 bases between. CDR3 nucleotide sequence: TGCGCCAGCAGCCCTGGAGCGGTGGGTGGCACCGGGGAGCTGTTTTTT. Its protein product is CASSPGAVGGTGELFF.

This clone has a handful of counts. DNA of the CDR3: TGTGCCATCATGGTGGGACAGGGGAGCACTGAAGCTTTCTTT. It is translated as CAIMVGQGSTEAFF. This chain joins TRBV10-3 and TRBJ1-1; 10 bases map to TRBD1. Trimming removed 7 bases from V and 4 bases from J; junction bases left unmatched: 6. Germline V lookup: CDR1 ENHRY, CDR2 SYGVKD. This CDR3 spans 14 amino acids.

The chain uses TRBV6-6 and TRBJ2-7; 9 bases are a match to TRBD1. The V gene's germline CDR1 is MNHNY and CDR2 SVGAGI (reference sequence). The CDR3 totals 15 residues. J was trimmed by 1 base and V by 0 bases; bases with no gene match: 1. The chain's CDR3 is CASSYSGTGSYEQYF. The CDR3 nucleotides are TGTGCCAGCAGTTACTCCGGGACAGGGTCCTACGAGCAGTACTTC.

The rearrangement uses TRBV30 and TRBJ2-7, with D uncertain. Per germline, CDR1 GTSNPN and CDR2 SVGIG (reference sequence). The V gene lost 1 base and the J gene lost 3 bases, with 4 bases spanning the gap. This CDR3 is 11 amino acids long. The CDR3 region has the DNA TGTGCCTGGAGTGGTCGCTACGAGCAGTACTTC. Protein: CAWSGRYEQYF. The whole variable domain, filled in from reference TRBV30 and TRBJ2-7, reads SQTIHQWPATLVQPVGSPLSLECTVEGTSNPNLYWYRQAAGRGLQLLFYSVGIGQISSEVPQNLSASRPQDRQFILSSKKLLLSDSGFYLCAWSGRYEQYFGPGTRLTVT.

The rearrangement joins TRBV4-1 to TRBJ1-2, with TRBD1 matching over 8 bases. Trimming cost V 3 bases and J 6 bases; bases outside gene matches: 3. Germline CDR1 is MGHRA and CDR2 is YSYEKL. The CDR3 has 13 residues. This CDR3 is CASSHQGADGYTF. As DNA, the CDR3 is TGCGCCAGCAGCCACCAGGGGGCGGATGGCTACACCTTC.

The chain links TRBV6-5 to TRBJ2-7, with D tentatively TRBD2 (5 bases). Germline assignment: CDR1 MNHEY and CDR2 SVGAGI. This CDR3 comprises 13 residues. Trimming shortened V by 10 bases and J by 0 bases, and 13 bases separated the two germline ends. The CDR3 reads CATRRESSYEQYF. The DNA of the CDR3 is TGTGCCACCAGAAGGGAGAGCTCCTACGAGCAGTACTTC.

This rearrangement joins TRBV5-6 to TRBJ2-3; a weak D match, TRBD2 (5 bases). The germline V and J ends were trimmed by 0 bases and 0 bases, with 20 bases remaining between them. Germline V CDR1 and CDR2: SGHDT, YYEEEE. The length of the CDR3 is 19 residues. CDR3 sequence: CASSLEKPGSGPSTDTQYF. As DNA, the CDR3 is TGTGCCAGCAGCTTGGAGAAACCCGGAAGCGGTCCCAGCACAGATACGCAGTATTTT.

The rearrangement joins TRBV6-5 to TRBJ2-1, with D uncertain. CDR1 and CDR2 (germline): MNHEY, SVGAGI. This CDR3 comprises 14 residues. Trimming left V 4 bases short and J 2 bases short, with 9 bases between. In DNA, the CDR3 is TGTGCCAGCAGTTCACGGGTACCCTACAATGAGCAGTTCTTC. It encodes CASSSRVPYNEQFF.

The J gene is TRBJ1-1, the V gene TRBV3-1 (or the pseudogene TRBV3-2), with 7 bases fitting TRBD1. The CDR3 covers 14 residues. CDR1 and CDR2 (germline): LGHDT, YNNKEL (reference sequence). V gave up 5 bases and J gave up 4 bases; unmatched junction bases: 7. The CDR3 sequence: CASSARDRITEAFF. The CDR3 DNA sequence: TGTGCCAGCAGCGCCAGGGACAGAATCACTGAAGCTTTCTTT.

The chain joins TRBV7-9 to TRBJ2-1; 7 bases map to TRBD2. Losses at the gene ends were 2 bases for V and 5 bases for J; bases not matched to a gene: 6. The CDR3 length is 15 residues. Germline assignment: CDR1 SEHNR and CDR2 FQNEAQ (reference sequence). As DNA, the CDR3 is TGTGCCAGCAGCTTAAGGCTAGCGGTTAACAATGAGCAGTTCTTC. Protein: CASSLRLAVNNEQFF.

The chain is built from TRBV19 and TRBJ1-1, with 8 bases that match TRBD1. CDR3 size: 16 residues. Germline assignment: CDR1 LNHDA and CDR2 SQIVND (reference sequence). With V trimmed by 3 bases and J by 3 bases, 9 bases remained unmatched. The chain's CDR3 is CASSIAAGGEDTEAFF. CDR3 bases: TGTGCCAGTAGTATTGCGGCAGGGGGCGAAGACACTGAAGCTTTCTTT.

The chain joins TRBV4-1 to TRBJ1-3; D is unclear. Germline V gene lookup returns CDR1 MGHRA and CDR2 YSYEKL. The CDR3 contains 16 residues. Trimming stripped 0 bases from V and 0 bases from J, with 9 bases between. This chain's CDR3 is CASSQDSDSSGNTIYF. In DNA form, the CDR3 reads TGCGCCAGCAGCCAAGATTCGGACTCCTCTGGAAACACCATATATTTT.

This clone was observed once. The chain links TRBV6-5 to TRBJ2-7; 9 bases align to TRBD1. This CDR3 has 15 residues. Losses at the gene ends were 4 bases for V and 2 bases for J; bases not matched to a gene: 6. CDR1 and CDR2 (germline): MNHEY, SVGAGI. The CDR3 nucleotides read TGTGCCAGCAGTTCGGGACAGGGAAATCCCTACGAGCAGTACTTC. Protein: CASSSGQGNPYEQYF.

This chain connects TRBV2 to TRBJ2-2; 7 bases align to TRBD1. V was clipped by 4 bases and J by 5 bases; unmatched bases: 7. CDR3 length: 15 amino acids. Germline CDR1 is SNHLY and CDR2 is FYNNEI. In DNA, the CDR3 is TGTGCCAGCAGTGGATCAGGGGGAAGGACCGGGGAGCTGTTTTTT. Its protein product is CASSGSGGRTGELFF.

V is TRBV2 and J is TRBJ1-2; D perhaps matches TRBD1 (5 bases). Germline values: CDR1 SNHLY, CDR2 FYNNEI. Trimming removed 7 bases at V and 1 base at J, with 25 bases between. The CDR3 covers 18 residues. DNA for the CDR3: TGTGCCAGCAATCCGACAGAACTAAGACCTAACAATAACTATGGCTACACCTTC. This encodes CASNPTELRPNNNYGYTF. Together with reference TRBV2 and TRBJ1-2, the CDR3 gives the full variable domain: EPEVTQTPSHQVTQMGQEVILRCVPISNHLYFYWYRQILGQKVEFLVSFYNNEISEKSEIFDDQFSVERPDGSNFTLKIRSTKLEDSAMYFCASNPTELRPNNNYGYTFGSGTRLTVV.

The chain recombines TRBV5-1 with TRBJ1-5; D gene uncertain. Germline V gene data show CDR1 as SGHRS and CDR2 as YFSETQ. The CDR3 loop spans 13 amino acids. V was clipped by 4 bases and J by 5 bases, with 10 bases between them. The CDR3 here is CASSPQPYQPQHF. CDR3 in DNA: TGCGCCAGCAGCCCACAGCCTTATCAGCCCCAGCATTTT. Full variable domain (missing parts from reference TRBV5-1 and TRBJ1-5): KAGVTQTPRYLIKTRGQQVTLSCSPISGHRSVSWYQQTPGQGLQFLFEYFSETQRNKGNFPGRFSGRQFSNSRSEMNVSTLELGDSALYLCASSPQPYQPQHFGDGTRLSIL.

The V and J genes are TRBV6-6 and TRBJ1-2; the match to TRBD1 covers 7 bases. In germline, CDR1 is MNHNY, CDR2 SVGAGI (reference sequence). V shed 2 bases, J shed 3 bases, and the junction held 3 bases outside the gene matches. The CDR3 runs 14 residues. CDR3 coding DNA: TGTGCCAGCAGTTACCCCACAGGGGACTATGGCTACACCTTC. It yields the protein CASSYPTGDYGYTF.

This clone was picked up a small number of times. The chain has TRBV6-5 and TRBJ1-1, with D uncertain. CDR3 size: 12 residues. Germline CDR1 reads MNHEY; CDR2 reads SVGAGI. V was shortened by 7 bases and J by 0 bases, with 6 bases between the two germline ends. CDR3 nucleotides: TGTGCCAGCACAGACATGAACACTGAAGCTTTCTTT. As protein: CASTDMNTEAFF.